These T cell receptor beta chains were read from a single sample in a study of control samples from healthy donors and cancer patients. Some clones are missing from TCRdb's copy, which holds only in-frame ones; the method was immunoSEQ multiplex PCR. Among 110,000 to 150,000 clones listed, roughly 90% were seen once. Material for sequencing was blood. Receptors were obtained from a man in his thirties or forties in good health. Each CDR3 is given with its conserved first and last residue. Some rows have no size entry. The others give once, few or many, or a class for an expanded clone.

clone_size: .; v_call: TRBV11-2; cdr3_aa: CASSTDTGGTEAFF
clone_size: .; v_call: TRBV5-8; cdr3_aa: CASSLAAGRVSPLHF
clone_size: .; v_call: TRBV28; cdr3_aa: CASNREGYEQYF
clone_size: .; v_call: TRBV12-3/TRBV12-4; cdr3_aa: CASSLGASYEQYF
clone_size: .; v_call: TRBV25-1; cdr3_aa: CASSELSQQNTEAFF
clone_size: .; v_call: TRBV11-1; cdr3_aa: CASSHRKGYTGELFF
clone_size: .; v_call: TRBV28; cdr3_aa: CASSSPLGTQYF
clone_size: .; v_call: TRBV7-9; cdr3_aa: CASSSTGLSYEQYF
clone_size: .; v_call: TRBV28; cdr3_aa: CASSSSNEQYF
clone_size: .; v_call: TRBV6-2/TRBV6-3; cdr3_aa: CASSFRQYNQPQHF
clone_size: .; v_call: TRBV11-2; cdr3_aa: CASSLYGDQPQHF
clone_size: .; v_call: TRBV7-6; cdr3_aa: CASSLTPGGQRLGTQYF
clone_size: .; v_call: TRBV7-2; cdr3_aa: CASSLRGWGGENSYEQYF
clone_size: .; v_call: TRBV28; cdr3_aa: CASRPRDPGGYEQYF
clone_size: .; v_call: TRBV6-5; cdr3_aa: CASSRTPASGYTF
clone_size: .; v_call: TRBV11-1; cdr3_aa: CASSLISASYEQYF
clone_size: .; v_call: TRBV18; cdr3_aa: CASSPPFATNEKLFF
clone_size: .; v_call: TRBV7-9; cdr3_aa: CARTGTGPYEQYF
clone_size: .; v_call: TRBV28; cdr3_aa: CASSFRYEQYF
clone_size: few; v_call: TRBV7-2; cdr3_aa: CASSFGRGVRNYEQYF
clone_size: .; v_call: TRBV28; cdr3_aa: CASRRSLSGTVYGYTF
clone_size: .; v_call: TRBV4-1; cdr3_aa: CASSQDRLAEQFF
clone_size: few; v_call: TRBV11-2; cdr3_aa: CASSSGQGHQETQYF
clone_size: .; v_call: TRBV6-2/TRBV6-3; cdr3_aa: CASRYPGHPTGTEAFF
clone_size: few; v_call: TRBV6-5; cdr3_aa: CASSYGGNYGYTF
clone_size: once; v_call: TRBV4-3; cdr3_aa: CASSQSGRADTQYF
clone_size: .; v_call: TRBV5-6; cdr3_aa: CASSSQGREQYF
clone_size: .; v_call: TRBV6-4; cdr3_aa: CASSELAGNANTGELFF
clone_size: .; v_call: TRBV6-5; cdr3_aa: CASRYRDSLSQYF
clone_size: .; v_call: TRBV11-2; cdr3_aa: CASSLVAGVRNEQFF
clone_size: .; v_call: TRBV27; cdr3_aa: CASSLSPGALTYEQYF
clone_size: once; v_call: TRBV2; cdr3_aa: CASSENSKETQYF
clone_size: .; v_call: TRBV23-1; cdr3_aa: CASSQLGGAYPEAFF
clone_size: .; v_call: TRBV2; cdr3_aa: CASSLQGLAGETQYF
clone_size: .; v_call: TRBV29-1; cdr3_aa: CSVPQLHEQFF
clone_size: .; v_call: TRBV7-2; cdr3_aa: CASSLGGRGTDTQYF
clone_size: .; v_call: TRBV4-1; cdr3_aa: CASSQVKGRGPLYEQYF